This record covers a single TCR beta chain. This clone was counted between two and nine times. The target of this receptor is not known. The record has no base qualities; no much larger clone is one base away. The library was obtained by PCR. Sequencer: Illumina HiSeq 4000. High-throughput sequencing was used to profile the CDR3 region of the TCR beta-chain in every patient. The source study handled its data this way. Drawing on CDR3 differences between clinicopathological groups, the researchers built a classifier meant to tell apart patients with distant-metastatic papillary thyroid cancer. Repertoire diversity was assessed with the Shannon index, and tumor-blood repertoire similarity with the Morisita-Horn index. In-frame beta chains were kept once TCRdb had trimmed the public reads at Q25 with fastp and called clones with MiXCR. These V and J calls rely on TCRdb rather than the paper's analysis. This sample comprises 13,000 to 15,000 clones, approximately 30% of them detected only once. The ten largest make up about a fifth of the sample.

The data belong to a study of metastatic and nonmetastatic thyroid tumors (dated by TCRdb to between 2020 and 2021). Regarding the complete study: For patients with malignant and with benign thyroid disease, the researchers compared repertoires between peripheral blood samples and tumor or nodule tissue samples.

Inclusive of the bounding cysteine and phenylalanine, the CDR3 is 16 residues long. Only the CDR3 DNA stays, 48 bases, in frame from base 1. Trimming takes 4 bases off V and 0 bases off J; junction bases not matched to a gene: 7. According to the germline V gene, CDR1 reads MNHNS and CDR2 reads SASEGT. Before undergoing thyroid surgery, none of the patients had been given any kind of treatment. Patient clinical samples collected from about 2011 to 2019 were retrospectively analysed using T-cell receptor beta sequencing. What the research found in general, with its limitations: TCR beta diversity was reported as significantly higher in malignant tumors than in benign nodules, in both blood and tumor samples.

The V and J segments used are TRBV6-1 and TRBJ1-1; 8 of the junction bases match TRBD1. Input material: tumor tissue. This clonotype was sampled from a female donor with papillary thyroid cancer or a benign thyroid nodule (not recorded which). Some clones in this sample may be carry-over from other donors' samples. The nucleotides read TGTGCCAGCAGTGCCTGGACAGGGACAATGAACACTGAAGCTTTCTTT. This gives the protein CASSAWTGTMNTEAFF.